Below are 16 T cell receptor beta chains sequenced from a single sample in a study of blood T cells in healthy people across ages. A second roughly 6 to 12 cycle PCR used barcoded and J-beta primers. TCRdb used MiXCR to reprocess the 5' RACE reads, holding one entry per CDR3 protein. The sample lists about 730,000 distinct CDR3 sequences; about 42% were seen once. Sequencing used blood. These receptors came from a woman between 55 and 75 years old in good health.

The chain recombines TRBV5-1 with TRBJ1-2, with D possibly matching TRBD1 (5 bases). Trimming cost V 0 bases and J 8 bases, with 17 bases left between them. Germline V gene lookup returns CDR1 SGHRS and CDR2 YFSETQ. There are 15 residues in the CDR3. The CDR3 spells CASSLATGVERGYTF. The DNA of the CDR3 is TGCGCCAGCAGCTTGGCCACGGGGGTCGAACGCGGCTACACCTTC.

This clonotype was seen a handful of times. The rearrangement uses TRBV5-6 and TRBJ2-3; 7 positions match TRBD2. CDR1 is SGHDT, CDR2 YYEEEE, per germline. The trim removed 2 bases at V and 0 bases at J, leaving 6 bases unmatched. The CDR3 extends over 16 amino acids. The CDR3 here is CASSFLLAISTDTQYF. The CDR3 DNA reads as TGTGCCAGCAGCTTTTTACTAGCGATTAGCACAGATACGCAGTATTTT.

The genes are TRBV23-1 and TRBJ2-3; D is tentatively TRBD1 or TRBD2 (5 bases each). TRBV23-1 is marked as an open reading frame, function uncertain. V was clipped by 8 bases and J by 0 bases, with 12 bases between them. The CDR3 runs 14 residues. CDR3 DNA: TGCGCCAGCGGCCGGGACGTTAGCACAGATACGCAGTATTTT. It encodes CASGRDVSTDTQYF.

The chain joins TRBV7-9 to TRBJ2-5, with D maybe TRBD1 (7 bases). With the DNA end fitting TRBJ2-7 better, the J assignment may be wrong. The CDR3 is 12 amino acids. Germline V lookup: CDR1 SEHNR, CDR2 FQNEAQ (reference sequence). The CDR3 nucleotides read TGTGCCGGCCTACTAGCAGGGGGCGAGCAGTACTTC. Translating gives CAGLLAGGEQYF.

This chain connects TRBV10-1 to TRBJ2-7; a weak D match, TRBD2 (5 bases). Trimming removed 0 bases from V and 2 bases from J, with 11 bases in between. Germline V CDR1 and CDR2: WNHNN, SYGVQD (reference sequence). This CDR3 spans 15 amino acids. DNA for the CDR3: TGCGCCAGCAGTGAGTCGAGGGCACCGACCTACGAGCAGTACTTC. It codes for CASSESRAPTYEQYF.

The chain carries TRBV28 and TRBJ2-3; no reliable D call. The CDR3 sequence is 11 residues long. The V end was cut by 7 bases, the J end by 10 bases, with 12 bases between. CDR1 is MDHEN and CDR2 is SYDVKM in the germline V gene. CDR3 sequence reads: CASTQTRAQYF. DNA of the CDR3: TGTGCCAGCACCCAGACAAGGGCGCAGTATTTT.

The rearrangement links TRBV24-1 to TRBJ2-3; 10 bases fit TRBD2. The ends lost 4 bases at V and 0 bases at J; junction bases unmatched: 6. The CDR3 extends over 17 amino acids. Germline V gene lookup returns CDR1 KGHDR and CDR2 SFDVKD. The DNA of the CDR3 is TGTGCCACCAGTGACCGCTCTAGCGGGAGAAGCACAGATACGCAGTATTTT. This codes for CATSDRSSGRSTDTQYF.

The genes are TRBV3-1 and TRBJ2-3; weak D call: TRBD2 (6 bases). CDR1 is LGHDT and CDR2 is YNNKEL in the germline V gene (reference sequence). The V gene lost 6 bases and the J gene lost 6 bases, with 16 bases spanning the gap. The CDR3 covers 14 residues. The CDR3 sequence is CASRNRDSIDTQYF. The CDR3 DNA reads TGTGCCAGCAGAAACCGGGACTCCATCGATACGCAGTATTTT.

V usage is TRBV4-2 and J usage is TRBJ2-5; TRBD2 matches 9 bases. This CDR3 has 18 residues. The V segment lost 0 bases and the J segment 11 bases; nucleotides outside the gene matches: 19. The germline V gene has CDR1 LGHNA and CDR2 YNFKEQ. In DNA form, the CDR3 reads TGTGCCAGCAGCCAAGATGGGGGGCTAGCGGGGAGCTACAATGAGCAGTACTTC. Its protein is CASSQDGGLAGSYNEQYF.

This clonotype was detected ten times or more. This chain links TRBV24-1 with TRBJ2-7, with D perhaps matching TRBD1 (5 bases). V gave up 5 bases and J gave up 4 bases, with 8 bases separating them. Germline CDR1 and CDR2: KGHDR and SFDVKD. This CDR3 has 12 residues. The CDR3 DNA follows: TGTGCCACCAGTGCCGACAGTTACGAGCAGTACTTC. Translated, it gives CATSADSYEQYF.

The CDR3 loop reads CASSFGLGAGGSKNIQYF. CDR3 in DNA: TGTGCCAGCAGTTTCGGATTAGGGGCAGGGGGATCCAAAAACATTCAGTACTTC. The V gene is TRBV28, the J gene TRBJ2-4; TRBD1 agrees at 7 bases. There are 18 residues in the CDR3. CDR1 and CDR2 (germline): MDHEN, SYDVKM. J was trimmed by 2 bases and V by 3 bases; bases with no gene match: 13. The variable domain in full, completed from reference TRBV28 and TRBJ2-4, reads DVKVTQSSRYLVKRTGEKVFLECVQDMDHENMFWYRQDPGLGLRLIYFSYDVKMKEKGDIPEGYSVSREKKERFSLILESASTNQTSMYLCASSFGLGAGGSKNIQYFGAGTRLSVL.

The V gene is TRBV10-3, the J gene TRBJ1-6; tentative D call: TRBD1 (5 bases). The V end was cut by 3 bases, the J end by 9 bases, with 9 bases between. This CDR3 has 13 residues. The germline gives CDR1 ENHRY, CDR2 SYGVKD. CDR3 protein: CAISDREGSPLHF. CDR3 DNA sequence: TGTGCCATCAGTGACAGGGAAGGTTCACCCCTCCACTTT.

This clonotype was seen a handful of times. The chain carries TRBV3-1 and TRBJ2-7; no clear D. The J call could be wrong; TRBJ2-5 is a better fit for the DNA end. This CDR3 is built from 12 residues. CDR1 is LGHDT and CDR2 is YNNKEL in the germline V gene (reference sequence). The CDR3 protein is CASSQSVETQYF. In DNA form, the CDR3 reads TGTGCCAGCAGTCAATCGGTGGAGACCCAGTACTTC.

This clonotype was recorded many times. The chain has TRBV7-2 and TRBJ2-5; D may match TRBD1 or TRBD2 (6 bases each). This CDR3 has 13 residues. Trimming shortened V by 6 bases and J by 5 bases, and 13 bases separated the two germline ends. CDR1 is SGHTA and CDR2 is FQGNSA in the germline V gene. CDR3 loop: CASSRGGLETQYF. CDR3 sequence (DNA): TGTGCCAGCAGTCGAGGGGGACTTGAGACCCAGTACTTC.

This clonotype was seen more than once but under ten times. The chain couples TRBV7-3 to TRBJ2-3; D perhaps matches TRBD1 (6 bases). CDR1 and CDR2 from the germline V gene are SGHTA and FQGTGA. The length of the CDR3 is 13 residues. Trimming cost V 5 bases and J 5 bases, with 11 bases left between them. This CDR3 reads CASSLTGLDTQYF. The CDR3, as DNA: TGTGCCAGCAGCCTTACAGGGTTAGATACGCAGTATTTT.

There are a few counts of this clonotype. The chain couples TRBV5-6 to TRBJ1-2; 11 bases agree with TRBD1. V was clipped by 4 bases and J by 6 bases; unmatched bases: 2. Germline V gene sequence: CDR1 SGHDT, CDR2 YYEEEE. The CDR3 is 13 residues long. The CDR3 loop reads CASSGTGGHGYTF. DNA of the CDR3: TGTGCCAGCAGCGGGACAGGGGGTCATGGCTACACCTTC.